This T cell receptor (beta chain) was recorded in a study of persistence of HIV-infected CD4 T cells. For the study at large: Up to about 180 mL blood was drawn at multiple time points; a couple of donors had single-time leukapheresis. Findings and limits, study-wide: Degenerate expanded CDR3beta sequences were enriched among CMV- and Gag-responding cells.

The V gene lost 0 bases and the J gene lost 5 bases, with 7 bases spanning the gap. The germline gives CDR1 LNHDA, CDR2 SQIVND (reference sequence). This CDR3 is built from 14 residues. The stimulus was lysate of CMV-infected fibroblasts, around 10 ug/mL. Memory cells lacking CD40L and CD69 with high CD45RO were sorted. For roughly 19 hours, CD8-depleted PBMCs received anti-CD28/CD49d costimulation, a CD40-blocking antibody and enfuvirtide. Sequencing used immunoSEQ version 4 in survey mode. Some clones are missing from TCRdb's copy, which holds only in-frame ones; the method was immunoSEQ multiplex PCR. The top ten hold 4% to 5% of the sample, which has about 28,000 clones, approximately 78% seen once. This clone came up a few times. The target antigen is unknown.

The sample was CD4+ T cells sorted from PBMCs after approximately 19-hour stimulation, taken from a patient who received antiretroviral therapy. This TCR was sampled from an adult man with HIV who was CMV-seropositive. The gene calls are TRBV19 and TRBJ2-2, with no clear D. The CDR3 sequence: CASSIEGQTGELFF. The CDR3 coding sequence is TGTGCCAGTAGTATAGAAGGGCAGACCGGGGAGCTGTTTTTT.